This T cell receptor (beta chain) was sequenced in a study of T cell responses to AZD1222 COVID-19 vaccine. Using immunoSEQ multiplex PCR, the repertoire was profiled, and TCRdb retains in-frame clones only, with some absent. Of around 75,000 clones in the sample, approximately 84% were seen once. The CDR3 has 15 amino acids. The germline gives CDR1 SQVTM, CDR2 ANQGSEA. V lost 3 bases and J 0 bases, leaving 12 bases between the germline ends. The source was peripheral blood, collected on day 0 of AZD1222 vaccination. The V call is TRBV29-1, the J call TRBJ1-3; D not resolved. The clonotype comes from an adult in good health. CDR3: CSVDFGRGSGNTIYF. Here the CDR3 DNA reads TGCAGCGTTGATTTCGGACGGGGCTCTGGAAACACCATATATTTT.